The 32 T cell receptor beta chains below come from one sample, sequenced in a study of blood T cells in healthy people across ages. For the second PCR, which ran for 7 to 11 cycles, a sample-barcoded 5' primer and a J-beta primer mix were used. TCRdb reprocessed the 5' RACE reads via MiXCR and lists one record per CDR3 protein. The sample has some 850,000 distinct CDR3 sequences, about a quarter seen once. The sample also formed part of further work on T cells of mothers and their children.

The sample consisted of blood. These receptors all stem from a boy aged 5 to 17 in good health.

Remarks on this clonotype: The germline gene is not matched at one end of the junction; a read error may be the cause. The J gene is TRBJ1-5, the V gene TRBV12-3 or TRBV12-4; weak D call: TRBD1 (5 bases). CDR3 length: 14 residues. CDR3 amino acids: CASSFAGSNQPRHF. The CDR3 DNA sequence: TGTGCCAGCAGTTTTGCAGGGAGCAATCAGCCCCGGCATTTT.

This clonotype was picked up a small number of times. The rearrangement links TRBV24-1 to TRBJ2-3; D may be TRBD2 (5 bases). V was trimmed by 1 base and J by 1 base, leaving 8 bases between them. From germline, CDR1 is KGHDR and CDR2 SFDVKD. The CDR3 spans 15 residues. CDR3 in amino acids: CATSDFRGGTDTQYF. CDR3 bases: TGTGCCACCAGTGATTTCCGGGGAGGCACAGATACGCAGTATTTT.

The chain employs TRBV7-6 and TRBJ2-5; 8 bases match TRBD2. Germline V gives CDR1 SGHVS, CDR2 FNYEAQ. This CDR3 region has 15 residues. J lost 5 bases, V lost 2 bases, and 7 bases had no gene match. The CDR3: CASSLPRGGLETQYF. The CDR3 region has the DNA TGTGCCAGCAGCTTACCTCGGGGGGGGCTGGAGACCCAGTACTTC.

The chain employs TRBV25-1 and TRBJ2-1; the match to TRBD1 covers 8 bases. J gave up 3 bases and V 6 bases, and 10 bases lay outside the gene matches. Germline assignment: CDR1 MGHDK and CDR2 SYGVNS. This CDR3 spans 16 amino acids. The CDR3 loop is CASSLPDRVGYNEQFF. CDR3 in DNA: TGTGCCAGCAGCCTCCCGGACAGGGTGGGCTACAATGAGCAGTTCTTC. Full variable domain (rest looked up from reference TRBV25-1 and TRBJ2-1): EADIYQTPRYLVIGTGKKITLECSQTMGHDKMYWYQQDPGMELHLIHYSYGVNSTEKGDLSSESTVSRIRTEHFPLTLESARPSHTSQYLCASSLPDRVGYNEQFFGPGTRLTVL.

This clonotype was seen a few times. This sequence joins TRBV27 and TRBJ2-3; D is unclear. Germline values: CDR1 MNHEY, CDR2 SMNVEV (reference sequence). The germline V and J ends were trimmed by 3 bases and 4 bases, with 11 bases remaining between them. This CDR3 spans 14 amino acids. The CDR3: CASSLFGRADTQYF. The CDR3 nucleotides read TGTGCCAGCAGTTTGTTCGGCCGTGCAGATACGCAGTATTTT.

This clonotype was seen a few times. The chain carries TRBV12-3 or TRBV12-4 and TRBJ2-4, with 9 bases that match TRBD1. Trimming took 9 bases from V and 8 from J; bases not matched to a gene: 8. The CDR3 is 13 residues long. DNA of the CDR3: TGTGCCAGTGGGACGACAGGGGGAGACATTCAGTACTTC. Protein sequence: CASGTTGGDIQYF.

This clonotype came up a few times. The rearrangement uses TRBV7-9 and TRBJ2-7, with 8 positions matching TRBD1. V gave up 5 bases and J gave up 2 bases; unmatched junction bases: 8. In germline, CDR1 is SEHNR, CDR2 FQNEAQ (reference sequence). This CDR3 is 15 amino acids long. CDR3: CASSHPGQGPYEQYF. CDR3 in DNA: TGTGCCAGCAGCCATCCCGGACAGGGCCCCTACGAGCAGTACTTC.

This clonotype was detected a few times. The J gene is TRBJ2-1, the V gene TRBV4-1; D perhaps matches TRBD1 (5 bases). Germline V gene lookup returns CDR1 MGHRA and CDR2 YSYEKL. Trimming shortened V by 0 bases and J by 2 bases, and 8 bases separated the two germline ends. The CDR3 runs to 15 residues. This CDR3 reads CASSQEGATYNEQFF. In DNA form, the CDR3 reads TGCGCCAGCAGCCAAGAAGGGGCGACCTACAATGAGCAGTTCTTC.

This clonotype showed up just a few times. The rearrangement joins TRBV15 to TRBJ2-7, with D hard to call. The V and J ends lost 1 base and 5 bases respectively, with 12 bases between them. The germline CDR1 and CDR2 sequences are LNHNV and YYDKDF (reference sequence). This CDR3 is built from 14 residues. CDR3 nucleotide sequence: TGTGCCACCAGCAGAGCCGGCAGTTCCCACGAGCAGTACTTC. It codes for CATSRAGSSHEQYF. The full variable domain, its missing parts supplied by reference TRBV15 and TRBJ2-7, is DAMVIQNPRYQVTQFGKPVTLSCSQTLNHNVMYWYQQKSSQAPKLLFHYYDKDFNNEADTPDNFQSRRPNTSFCFLDIRSPGLGDTAMYLCATSRAGSSHEQYFGPGTRLTVT.

This clonotype was observed a handful of times. The V gene is TRBV5-1, the J gene TRBJ2-7; D is unresolved. Germline CDR1 reads SGHRS; CDR2 reads YFSETQ. The CDR3 is 14 amino acids. Deletions cut 4 bases from V and 0 bases from J, with 11 bases between. The CDR3 DNA follows: TGCGCCAGCAGCGCGAGGACGACCTCCTACGAGCAGTACTTC. It translates to CASSARTTSYEQYF.

The CDR3 DNA reads as TGTGCCAGCAGCTTGGCAGGGGTTGAAGATCAGTACTTC. Translated: CASSLAGVEDQYF. The chain is built from TRBV5-6 and TRBJ2-1; tentative D call: TRBD1 (6 bases). The DNA end lines up better with TRBJ2-4; the J call may be wrong. The CDR3 runs 13 residues. From germline, CDR1 is SGHDT and CDR2 YYEEEE.

This clonotype occurred a few times. The CDR3: CATSRDGGYTF. DNA of the CDR3: TGTGCCACCAGCAGAGATGGGGGCTACACCTTC. The chain employs TRBV15 and TRBJ1-2; unclear D gene. Germline values: CDR1 LNHNV, CDR2 YYDKDF (reference sequence). Trimming removed 0 bases at V and 8 bases at J, with 4 bases between. This CDR3 spans 11 amino acids.

The chain links TRBV24-1 to TRBJ2-5; D is perhaps TRBD1 (6 bases). The DNA end lines up better with TRBJ2-1; the J call may be wrong. The germline CDR1 and CDR2 sequences are KGHDR and SFDVKD. CDR3 length: 13 amino acids. In DNA form, the CDR3 reads TGTGCCACCAGTAGATCCAAGGGGGATGAGCAGTTCTTC. Translation: CATSRSKGDEQFF.

The J gene is TRBJ2-7, the V gene TRBV28, with D tentatively TRBD1 or TRBD2 (5 bases each). V lost 3 bases and J 0 bases, leaving 15 bases between the germline ends. CDR1 and CDR2 (germline): MDHEN, SYDVKM. This CDR3 is 16 amino acids long. The DNA of the CDR3 is TGTGCCAGCAGTTTTGGGACGACACAGTTCTCCTACGAGCAGTACGTC. It specifies CASSFGTTQFSYEQYV.

This clonotype came up a few times. The chain is built from TRBV12-3 or TRBV12-4 and TRBJ1-2, with 7 bases fitting TRBD1. Germline trimming cut 5 bases from V and 7 bases from J; bases unmatched to any gene: 10. The CDR3 contains 14 residues. CDR3 in DNA: TGTGCCAGCAGTCCCAGGGGGGGGGAGACTGGCTACACCTTC. Translating gives CASSPRGGETGYTF.

This clonotype was picked up a small number of times. The chain employs TRBV20-1 and TRBJ2-5; possible D gene TRBD2, 5 bases. This CDR3 is built from 13 residues. The germline gives CDR1 DFQATT, CDR2 SNEGSKA (reference sequence). V dropped 3 bases and J dropped 4 bases, with 12 bases sitting between them. The CDR3 DNA reads as TGCAGTGCTAGTGGAGGTTTCCGAGAGACCCAGTACTTC. Translating gives CSASGGFRETQYF.

The chain combines TRBV7-7 with TRBJ2-5; TRBD2 matches at 8 bases. Unmatched junction bases numbered 10, after V lost 5 bases and J lost 5 bases. CDR1 and CDR2 from the germline V gene are SSHAT and FNYEAQ (reference sequence). The CDR3 runs 15 residues. CDR3 residues: CASSLGGTRRETQYF. CDR3 bases: TGTGCCAGCAGCCTTGGAGGGACTAGAAGGGAGACCCAGTACTTC.

The chain couples TRBV12-3 or TRBV12-4 to TRBJ2-2, with D possibly TRBD2 on 6 matching bases. The CDR3 extends over 13 amino acids. With 6 bases removed from V and 4 bases from J, the gap between germline ends came to 9 bases. CDR3: CASRRGSTGELFF. CDR3 sequence (DNA): TGTGCCAGCAGGCGGGGCAGCACCGGGGAGCTGTTTTTT.

A few counts support this clonotype. The chain recombines TRBV15 with TRBJ2-1, with D tentatively TRBD1 or TRBD2 (6 bases each). The germline V and J ends were trimmed by 3 bases and 8 bases, with 17 bases remaining between them. This CDR3 has 15 amino acids. CDR1 and CDR2 from the germline V gene are LNHNV and YYDKDF (reference sequence). The CDR3, as DNA: TGTGCCACCAGCAGGAGTGGGGGGCCGACGGATGAGCAGTTCTTC. Protein: CATSRSGGPTDEQFF.

For this clonotype: The limits of the CDR3 on the DNA are not certain, so only TCRdb's listed CDR3 is given. The V gene is TRBV12-3 or TRBV12-4, the J gene TRBJ2-1; the table calls TRBD2, which could not be checked here. The CDR3 adds up to 14 amino acids, both ends counted. The CDR3 protein is CASSFTVAGGSQDF.

As to this clonotype: The junction and the germline gene differ at one end; a read error may be behind it. CDR3 protein: CASSLGQGGSSVNTEAFF. CDR3 DNA sequence: TGTGCCAGCAGCTTGGGACAGGGGGGTTCGAGTGTGAATACTGAAGCTTTCTTT. The chain employs TRBV7-9 and TRBJ1-1, with 11 bases matching TRBD1. The CDR3 runs to 18 residues. Germline-derived CDR1 and CDR2 are SEHNR and FQNEAQ (reference sequence).

The V and J genes are TRBV5-1 and TRBJ1-4; D remains unclear. CDR1 and CDR2 (germline): SGHRS, YFSETQ. V lost 4 bases, J lost 6 bases, and 19 bases lay in between. The CDR3 extends over 16 amino acids. This CDR3 is CASSLGEMTRHEKLFF. The CDR3 bases are TGCGCCAGCAGCCTGGGAGAAATGACCCGACATGAAAAACTGTTTTTT.

The chain joins TRBV7-2 to TRBJ2-1; 10 bases fit TRBD2. The J call could be wrong; TRBJ2-5 is a better fit for the DNA end. The CDR3 extends over 15 amino acids. Germline V gene sequence: CDR1 SGHTA, CDR2 FQGNSA. The DNA of the CDR3 is TGTGCCAGCAGCCTCGTAGCGGGGGGTTCGGAGACCCAGTACTTC. Translation gives CASSLVAGGSETQYF.

This rearrangement joins TRBV6-5 to TRBJ2-7; 7 bases line up with TRBD2. The CDR3 consists of 15 residues. Germline CDR1 is MNHEY and CDR2 is SVGAGI. With V trimmed by 0 bases and J by 4 bases, 6 bases remained unmatched. The CDR3 DNA reads as TGTGCCAGCAGTTACTCGGCGGGGGAGGGGTACGAGCAGTACTTC. It encodes CASSYSAGEGYEQYF.

The chain combines TRBV12-3 or TRBV12-4 with TRBJ2-7; D is ambiguous. The ends were cut back, 5 bases at V and 2 bases at J, with 16 bases in the middle. This CDR3 spans 15 amino acids. CDR3 sequence (DNA): TGTGCCAGCAGTGGGAAGGGCAGTCAAACCTACGAGCAGTACTTC. Protein: CASSGKGSQTYEQYF.

The chain uses TRBV6-4 and TRBJ2-5, with TRBD2 matching over 7 bases. Near its end, the DNA agrees better with TRBJ2-1, so the J call may be wrong. The CDR3 length is 13 residues. Germline CDR1 reads MRHNA; CDR2 reads SNTAGT. The CDR3 loop reads CASSRDYYNEQFF. CDR3 DNA sequence: TGTGCCAGCAGTCGGGACTACTACAATGAGCAGTTCTTC.

The chain recombines TRBV6-5 with TRBJ2-5; the D gene is possibly TRBD2 (5 bases). This CDR3 comprises 14 residues. CDR1 and CDR2 from the germline V gene are MNHEY and SVGAGI. V gave up 0 bases and J gave up 9 bases, with 14 bases separating them. The CDR3 loop reads CASSYSEAARAQYF. Here the CDR3 DNA reads TGTGCCAGCAGTTACTCGGAGGCCGCTCGGGCCCAGTACTTC.

In its sample, this clonotype was seen once. The chain couples TRBV20-1 to TRBJ1-4; D possibly corresponds to TRBD1 (6 bases). CDR1 and CDR2 (germline): DFQATT, SNEGSKA (reference sequence). Trimming cost V 0 bases and J 6 bases, with 11 bases left between them. This CDR3 contains 14 residues. CDR3 loop: CSARDPGGDEKLFF. CDR3 coding DNA: TGCAGTGCTAGAGACCCGGGGGGCGATGAAAAACTGTTTTTT.

This clonotype was seen a few times. The chain carries TRBV11-2 and TRBJ1-4; D ambiguous. This CDR3 contains 15 residues. V dropped 1 base and J dropped 3 bases, with 9 bases sitting between them. Germline CDR1 reads SGHAT; CDR2 reads FQNNGV. The CDR3 loop reads CASSLGVGANEKLFF. CDR3 DNA sequence: TGTGCCAGCAGCTTAGGTGTGGGAGCTAATGAAAAACTGTTTTTT.

The rearrangement joins TRBV5-1 to TRBJ2-1; D is uncertain. Trimming cost V 1 base and J 9 bases, with 11 bases left between them. CDR3 length: 13 amino acids. Germline V gene data show CDR1 as SGHRS and CDR2 as YFSETQ. In nucleotides, the CDR3 is TGCGCCAGCAGCTTGTCTGGGGTTGTTGAGCAGTTCTTC. As protein: CASSLSGVVEQFF. Supplemented by reference TRBV5-1 and TRBJ2-1, the full variable domain reads KAGVTQTPRYLIKTRGQQVTLSCSPISGHRSVSWYQQTPGQGLQFLFEYFSETQRNKGNFPGRFSGRQFSNSRSEMNVSTLELGDSALYLCASSLSGVVEQFFGPGTRLTVL.

Many counts were recorded for this clonotype. The V gene is TRBV18, the J gene TRBJ2-3; 7 bases fit TRBD1. Germline CDR1 reads KGHSH; CDR2 reads LQKENI. With V trimmed by 4 bases and J by 0 bases, 1 base remained unmatched. The CDR3 is 14 residues long. Here the CDR3 reads CASSQGASTDTQYF. The CDR3 DNA is TGTGCCAGCTCACAGGGGGCTAGCACAGATACGCAGTATTTT. The variable domain in full, with the rest retrieved from reference TRBV18 and TRBJ2-3, is NAGVMQNPRHLVRRRGQEARLRCSPMKGHSHVYWYRQLPEEGLKFMVYLQKENIIDESGMPKERFSAEFPKEGPSILRIQQVVRGDSAAYFCASSQGASTDTQYFGPGTRLTVL.

This clonotype showed up just a few times. V gene TRBV19 combines with J gene TRBJ1-2; D is possibly TRBD1 (5 bases). Germline V gene sequence: CDR1 LNHDA, CDR2 SQIVND (reference sequence). The germline V and J ends were trimmed by 0 bases and 4 bases, with 15 bases remaining between them. The CDR3 contains 16 residues. The CDR3 region has the DNA TGTGCCAGTAGTATAGATCCGACGGGGGACCCCTATGGCTACACCTTC. This sequence encodes CASSIDPTGDPYGYTF.